These 18 T cell receptor beta chains share one sample of origin, sequenced in a study of Ad26.COV2.S vaccination and SARS-CoV-2 variants. Sample treatment: 15 to 20 received Ad26.COV2.S at low or high dose, single or two shots; about five received placebo; per-sample allocation not given. Sampling occurred on day 63 after the first vaccine or placebo injection. Here immunoSEQ multiplex PCR was the method, and the copy in TCRdb shows in-frame clones only, minus some. The sample comprises around 300,000 clones, about 88% of which are singletons, and around 6.6% rests with the top ten. This sample comprised peripheral blood, obtained in a trial of Ad26.COV2.S vaccine versus placebo. These receptor sequences come from a person aged 18-60 years who received the Ad26.COV2.S COVID-19 vaccine or a placebo.

This clone is judged medium-sized. This rearrangement joins TRBV9 to TRBJ1-5; D not certain. This CDR3 is 15 amino acids long. The germline gives CDR1 SGDLS, CDR2 YYNGEE. V was trimmed by 0 bases and J by 0 bases, leaving 7 bases between them. DNA for the CDR3: TGTGCCAGCAGCGTAGGAGGGAATAGCAATCAGCCCCAGCATTTT. Protein: CASSVGGNSNQPQHF.

The V call is TRBV5-1, the J call TRBJ2-6; 8 bases line up with TRBD2. This CDR3 has 16 residues. The V and J ends lost 6 bases and 4 bases, in that order; junction bases with no gene match: 9. Looked up from germline, CDR1 is SGHRS and CDR2 is YFSETQ. The CDR3 DNA sequence: TGCGCCAGCACCTCCACGGGGGGGCTCGGGGCCAACGTCCTGACTTTC. As protein: CASTSTGGLGANVLTF.

The genes are TRBV4-3 and TRBJ1-3; D is uncertain. Germline V gene lookup returns CDR1 LGHNA and CDR2 YSLEER. V dropped 1 base and J dropped 0 bases, with 13 bases sitting between them. The CDR3 is made up of 17 amino acids. CDR3 DNA: TGCGCCAGCAGCCAAGGCCCGGCCGGGAACTCTGGAAACACCATATATTTT. Translating gives CASSQGPAGNSGNTIYF.

The rearrangement links TRBV7-9 to TRBJ1-5; no definite D call. Trimming took off 2 bases at V and 0 bases at J, with 11 bases between the two ends. The V gene's germline CDR1 is SEHNR and CDR2 FQNEAQ (reference sequence). The CDR3 runs to 16 residues. The CDR3, as DNA: TGTGCCAGCAGCTTATCGGAAGGGTATAGCAATCAGCCCCAGCATTTT. This encodes CASSLSEGYSNQPQHF. The complete variable domain, with remaining parts taken from reference TRBV7-9 and TRBJ1-5, reads DTGVSQNPRHKITKRGQNVTFRCDPISEHNRLYWYRQTLGQGPEFLTYFQNEAQLEKSRLLSDRFSAERPKGSFSTLEIQRTEQGDSAMYLCASSLSEGYSNQPQHFGDGTRLSIL.

The table lists this clone with a count of one. J is TRBJ2-5 and V is TRBV7-2; maybe TRBD2 (7 bases). CDR1 SGHTA and CDR2 FQGNSA come from the germline V gene. The CDR3 runs 16 residues. V was clipped by 2 bases and J by 1 base, with 14 bases between them. As DNA, the CDR3 is TGTGCCAGCAGCTTAAGGGGGGGAGGGCCCCAAGAGACCCAGTACTTC. It specifies CASSLRGGGPQETQYF.

The chain carries TRBV6-1 and TRBJ1-5; D may be TRBD1 (5 bases). V lost 3 bases, J lost 4 bases, and 19 bases lay in between. This CDR3 has 17 residues. Germline V gene lookup returns CDR1 MNHNS and CDR2 SASEGT. In DNA, the CDR3 is TGTGCCAGCAGTGAGTCTCCAGGTGGGGCGCAGAATCAGCCCCAGCATTTT. As protein: CASSESPGGAQNQPQHF.

The rearrangement joins TRBV27 to TRBJ2-2; 7 bases match TRBD1. CDR3 size: 19 residues. In germline, CDR1 is MNHEY, CDR2 SMNVEV (reference sequence). The CDR3 nucleotides are TGTGACCAGTTTTGGGCAAGCAGTCCCCGACAGGGTGACACCGGGGAGCTGTTTTTT. Its translation is CDQFWASSPRQGDTGELFF.

The chain couples TRBV5-5 to TRBJ2-3; no reliable D call. With 4 bases removed from V and 0 bases from J, the gap between germline ends came to 27 bases. The CDR3 is made up of 20 amino acids. Looked up from germline, CDR1 is SGHKS and CDR2 is YYEKEE (reference sequence). The chain's CDR3 is CASSLRSPGLTSASTDTQYF. In DNA form, the CDR3 reads TGTGCCAGCAGCCTGCGGTCCCCTGGTTTGACGTCTGCTAGCACAGATACGCAGTATTTT.

In this sample, this clone turned up once. V gene TRBV7-9 combines with J gene TRBJ1-3, with 11 bases aligning to TRBD1. V lost 1 base, J lost 6 bases, and 11 bases stayed unmatched. This CDR3 is 18 amino acids long. Looked up from germline, CDR1 is SEHNR and CDR2 is FQNEAQ (reference sequence). CDR3 nucleotide sequence: TGTGCCAGCAGCTTAGTACCCCTAAGGACAGGGGGCGCAAACACCATATATTTT. Its translation is CASSLVPLRTGGANTIYF.

J is TRBJ2-7 and V is TRBV6-2 or TRBV6-3, with TRBD2 matching 10 bases. This CDR3 has 19 residues. Germline trimming cut 5 bases from V and 0 bases from J; bases unmatched to any gene: 16. Germline V gene sequence: CDR1 MNHEY, CDR2 SVGEGT. CDR3 protein: CASSQSPTSGKAHSYEQYF. The CDR3 DNA reads TGTGCCAGCAGTCAAAGTCCCACTAGCGGGAAGGCCCACTCCTACGAGCAGTACTTC.

The chain carries TRBV2 and TRBJ2-3, with D maybe TRBD2 (6 bases). Germline-derived CDR1 and CDR2 are SNHLY and FYNNEI. V lost 1 base, J lost 0 bases, and 17 bases lay in between. CDR3 length: 18 residues. CDR3 sequence: CASSEEGVAGRSTDTQYF. CDR3 nucleotides: TGTGCCAGCAGTGAAGAGGGAGTGGCGGGGAGAAGCACAGATACGCAGTATTTT.

This chain links TRBV18 with TRBJ1-3; unclear D gene. The germline V gene encodes CDR1 KGHSH and CDR2 LQKENI. CDR3 length: 14 residues. The germline V and J ends were trimmed by 2 bases and 0 bases, with 5 bases remaining between them. This CDR3 reads CASSPGRSGNTIYF. The DNA of the CDR3 is TGTGCCAGCTCACCAGGCCGCTCTGGAAACACCATATATTTT.

The rearrangement uses TRBV9 and TRBJ1-1; TRBD1 aligns across 8 bases. With 0 bases clipped from V and 1 base from J, the junction kept 2 bases outside the gene matches. Germline CDR1 SGDLS, CDR2 YYNGEE. This CDR3 is 15 amino acids long. The CDR3 spells CASSVGQGANTEAFF. The CDR3 nucleotides are TGTGCCAGCAGCGTAGGGCAGGGGGCGAACACTGAAGCTTTCTTT.

CDR3 residues: CASTLDSSGNTIYF. In DNA form, the CDR3 reads TGTGCCAGCACCTTGGATTCCTCTGGAAACACCATATATTTT. The chain employs TRBV7-2 and TRBJ1-3; no definite D call. Deletions cut 7 bases from V and 0 bases from J, with 10 bases between. Per germline, CDR1 SGHTA and CDR2 FQGNSA. The CDR3 length is 14 residues.

This rearrangement joins TRBV11-2 to TRBJ2-3, with 8 bases lining up with TRBD2. With V trimmed by 1 base and J by 1 base, 4 bases remained unmatched. CDR3 length: 16 amino acids. The germline CDR1 and CDR2 sequences are SGHAT and FQNNGV. The CDR3 DNA is TGTGCCAGCAGCTTAGGATTGCGGGGGGGCACAGATACGCAGTATTTT. This sequence encodes CASSLGLRGGTDTQYF. The full variable domain, with the rest looked up from reference TRBV11-2 and TRBJ2-3, is EAGVAQSPRYKIIEKRQSVAFWCNPISGHATLYWYQQILGQGPKLLIQFQNNGVVDDSQLPKDRFSAERLKGVDSTLKIQPAKLEDSAVYLCASSLGLRGGTDTQYFGPGTRLTVL.

The chain links TRBV9 to TRBJ1-2; no firm D call. Deletions cut 4 bases from V and 4 bases from J, with 14 bases between. CDR1 SGDLS and CDR2 YYNGEE come from the germline V gene. The CDR3 consists of 14 residues. CDR3 DNA sequence: TGTGCCAGCAGCCCCCCCACTAAGACCTATGGCTACACCTTC. This codes for CASSPPTKTYGYTF.

The V call is TRBV28, the J call TRBJ1-6, with 7 bases matching TRBD1. The germline CDR1 and CDR2 sequences are MDHEN and SYDVKM. Trimming took 6 bases from V and 0 from J; bases not matched to a gene: 5. CDR3 length: 16 amino acids. The CDR3, as DNA: TGTGCCAGCAGGGGGACAGCGAGCTCCTATAATTCACCCCTCCACTTT. Translating it yields CASRGTASSYNSPLHF.

V gene TRBV3-1 (or the pseudogene TRBV3-2) combines with J gene TRBJ2-7; 9 nucleotides agree with TRBD1. CDR1 and CDR2 (germline): LGHDT, YNNKEL (reference sequence). The CDR3 contains 15 residues. Trimming at V came to 5 bases and at J to 2 bases, leaving 7 bases not matched to a gene. The CDR3 DNA reads TGTGCCAGCAGCTCGCCGGGACAGGGAGCCTACGAGCAGTACTTC. Translation gives CASSSPGQGAYEQYF.